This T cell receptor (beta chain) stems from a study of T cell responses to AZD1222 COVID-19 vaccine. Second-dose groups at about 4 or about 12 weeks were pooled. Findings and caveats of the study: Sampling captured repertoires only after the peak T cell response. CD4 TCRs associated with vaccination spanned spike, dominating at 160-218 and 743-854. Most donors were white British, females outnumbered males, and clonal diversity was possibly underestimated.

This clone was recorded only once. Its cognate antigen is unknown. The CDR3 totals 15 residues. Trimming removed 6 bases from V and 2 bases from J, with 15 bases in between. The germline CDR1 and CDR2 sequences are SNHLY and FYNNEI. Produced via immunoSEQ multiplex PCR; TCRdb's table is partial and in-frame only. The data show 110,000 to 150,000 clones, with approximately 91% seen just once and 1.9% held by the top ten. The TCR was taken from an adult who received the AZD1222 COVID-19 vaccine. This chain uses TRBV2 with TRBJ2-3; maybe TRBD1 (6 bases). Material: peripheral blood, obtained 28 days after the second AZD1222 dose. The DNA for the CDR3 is TGTGCCAGCAGCTACGACAGGTCCCTCACAGATACGCAGTATTTT. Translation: CASSYDRSLTDTQYF.